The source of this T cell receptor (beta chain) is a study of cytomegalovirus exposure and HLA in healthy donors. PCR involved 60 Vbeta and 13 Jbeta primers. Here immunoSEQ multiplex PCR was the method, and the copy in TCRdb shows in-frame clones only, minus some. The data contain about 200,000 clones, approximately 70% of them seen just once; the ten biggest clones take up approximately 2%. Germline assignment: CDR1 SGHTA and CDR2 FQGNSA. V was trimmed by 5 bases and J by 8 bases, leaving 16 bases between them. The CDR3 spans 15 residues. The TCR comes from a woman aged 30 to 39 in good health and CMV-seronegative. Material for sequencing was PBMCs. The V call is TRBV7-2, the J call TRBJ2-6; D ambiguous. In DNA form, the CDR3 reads TGTGCCAGCAGCCCCTATCCTCCACCGACCAACGTCCTGACTTTC. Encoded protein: CASSPYPPPTNVLTF. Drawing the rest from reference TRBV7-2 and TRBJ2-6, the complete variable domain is GAGVSQSPSNKVTEKGKDVELRCDPISGHTALYWYRQSLGQGLEFLIYFQGNSAPDKSGLPSDRFSAERTGGSVSTLTIQRTQQEDSAVYLCASSPYPPPTNVLTFGAGSRLTVL.